Sequencing of this T cell receptor (beta chain) was carried out in a study of control samples from healthy donors and cancer patients. V was cut by 4 bases and J by 11 bases, with 17 bases left in between. This CDR3 has 13 amino acids. The germline V gene has CDR1 SGHNT and CDR2 YENEEA. The table came from immunoSEQ multiplex PCR; TCRdb's copy has only in-frame clones and leaves some out. In the table there are over 85,000 clones, approximately 95% of which are singletons. The source material was blood. The V and J genes are TRBV11-3 and TRBJ1-1; D is unclear. The clonotype was recovered from a woman in her thirties in good health. CDR3 nucleotide sequence: TGTGCCAGCAGCTCCAAAGATGAGGGAGAGGCTTTCTTT. Amino acid sequence: CASSSKDEGEAFF.